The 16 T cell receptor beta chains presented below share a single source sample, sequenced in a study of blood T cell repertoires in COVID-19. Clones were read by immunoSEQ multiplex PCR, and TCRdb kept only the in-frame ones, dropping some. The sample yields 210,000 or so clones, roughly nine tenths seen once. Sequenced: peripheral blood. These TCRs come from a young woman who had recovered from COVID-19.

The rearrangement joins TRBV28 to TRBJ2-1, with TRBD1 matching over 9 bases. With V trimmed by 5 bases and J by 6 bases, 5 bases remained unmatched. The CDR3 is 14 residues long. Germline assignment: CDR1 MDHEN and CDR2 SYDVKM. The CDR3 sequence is CASSRDRVTNEQFF. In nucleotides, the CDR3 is TGTGCCAGCAGTCGGGACAGGGTGACCAATGAGCAGTTCTTC. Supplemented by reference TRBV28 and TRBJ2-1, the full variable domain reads DVKVTQSSRYLVKRTGEKVFLECVQDMDHENMFWYRQDPGLGLRLIYFSYDVKMKEKGDIPEGYSVSREKKERFSLILESASTNQTSMYLCASSRDRVTNEQFFGPGTRLTVL.

The CDR3 nucleotides are TGCGCCAGCAGCCCCGGACTAGTGGGGGGCAATGAGCAGTTCTTC. Protein product: CASSPGLVGGNEQFF. The J gene is TRBJ2-1, the V gene TRBV5-1; 7 nucleotides line up with TRBD2. Germline-derived CDR1 and CDR2 are SGHRS and YFSETQ. The length of the CDR3 is 15 residues. The V gene end was trimmed by 4 bases and the J gene end by 6 bases; junction bases not matched to a gene: 10.

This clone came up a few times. CDR3 loop: CASSQGDRGSGANVLTF. The CDR3 DNA sequence: TGCGCCAGCAGCCAAGGGGACAGGGGATCTGGGGCCAACGTCCTGACTTTC. The chain employs TRBV4-3 and TRBJ2-6; 10 bases map to TRBD1. Per the germline V gene, CDR1 is LGHNA and CDR2 is YSLEER. The CDR3 contains 17 residues. Trimming took 1 base from V and 1 from J; bases not matched to a gene: 1.

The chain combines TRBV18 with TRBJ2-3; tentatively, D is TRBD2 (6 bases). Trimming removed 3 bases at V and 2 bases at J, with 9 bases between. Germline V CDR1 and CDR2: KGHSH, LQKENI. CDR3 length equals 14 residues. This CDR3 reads CASSPPGVTDTQYF. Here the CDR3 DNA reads TGTGCCAGCTCACCTCCGGGGGTCACAGATACGCAGTATTTT.

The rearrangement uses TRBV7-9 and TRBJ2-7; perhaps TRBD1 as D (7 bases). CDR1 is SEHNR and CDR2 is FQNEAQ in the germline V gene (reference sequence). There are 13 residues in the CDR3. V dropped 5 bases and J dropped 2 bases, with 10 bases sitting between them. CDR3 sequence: CASSGGTAYEQYF. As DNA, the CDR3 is TGTGCCAGCAGCGGGGGGACAGCCTACGAGCAGTACTTC. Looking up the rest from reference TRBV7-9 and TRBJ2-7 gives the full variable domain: DTGVSQNPRHKITKRGQNVTFRCDPISEHNRLYWYRQTLGQGPEFLTYFQNEAQLEKSRLLSDRFSAERPKGSFSTLEIQRTEQGDSAMYLCASSGGTAYEQYFGPGTRLTVT.

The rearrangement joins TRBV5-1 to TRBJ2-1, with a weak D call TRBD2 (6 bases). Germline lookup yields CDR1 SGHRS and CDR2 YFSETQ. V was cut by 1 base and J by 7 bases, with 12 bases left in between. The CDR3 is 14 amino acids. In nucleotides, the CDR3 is TGCGCCAGCAGCTTGTTGTTAAGCGGGAATGAGCAGTTCTTC. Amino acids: CASSLLLSGNEQFF. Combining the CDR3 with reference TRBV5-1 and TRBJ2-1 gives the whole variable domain KAGVTQTPRYLIKTRGQQVTLSCSPISGHRSVSWYQQTPGQGLQFLFEYFSETQRNKGNFPGRFSGRQFSNSRSEMNVSTLELGDSALYLCASSLLLSGNEQFFGPGTRLTVL.

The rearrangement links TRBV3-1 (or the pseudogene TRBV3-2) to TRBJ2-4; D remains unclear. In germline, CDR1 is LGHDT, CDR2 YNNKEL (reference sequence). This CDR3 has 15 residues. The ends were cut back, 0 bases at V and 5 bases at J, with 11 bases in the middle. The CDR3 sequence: CASSQDARMENIQYF. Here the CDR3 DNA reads TGTGCCAGCAGCCAAGATGCTAGGATGGAAAACATTCAGTACTTC.

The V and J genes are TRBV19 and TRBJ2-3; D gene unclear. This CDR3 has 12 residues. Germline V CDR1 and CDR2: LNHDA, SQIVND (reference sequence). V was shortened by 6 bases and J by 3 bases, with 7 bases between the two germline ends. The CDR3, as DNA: TGTGCCAGTAGGAGAGCTACAGATACGCAGTATTTT. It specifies CASRRATDTQYF.

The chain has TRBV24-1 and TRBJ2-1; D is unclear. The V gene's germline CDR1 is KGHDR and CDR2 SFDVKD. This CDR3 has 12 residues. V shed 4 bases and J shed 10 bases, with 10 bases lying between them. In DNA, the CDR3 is TGTGCCACCAGTGACTTGAATCAAGAGCAGTTCTTC. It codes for CATSDLNQEQFF.

In nucleotides, the CDR3 is TGTGCCAGCAGTGGACAGGGCGGCATGAACACTGAAGCTTTCTTT. Protein product: CASSGQGGMNTEAFF. This chain joins TRBV2 and TRBJ1-1; 7 bases agree with TRBD1. Germline V CDR1 and CDR2: SNHLY, FYNNEI. V gave up 4 bases and J gave up 0 bases; unmatched junction bases: 5. The CDR3 runs to 15 residues.

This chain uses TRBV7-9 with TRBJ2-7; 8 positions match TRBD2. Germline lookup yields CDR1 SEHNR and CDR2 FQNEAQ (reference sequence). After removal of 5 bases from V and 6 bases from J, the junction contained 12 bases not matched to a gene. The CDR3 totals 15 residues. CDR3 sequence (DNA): TGTGCCAGCAGCCCCCTAGATGGCGGGAGGATCGAGCAGTACTTC. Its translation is CASSPLDGGRIEQYF.

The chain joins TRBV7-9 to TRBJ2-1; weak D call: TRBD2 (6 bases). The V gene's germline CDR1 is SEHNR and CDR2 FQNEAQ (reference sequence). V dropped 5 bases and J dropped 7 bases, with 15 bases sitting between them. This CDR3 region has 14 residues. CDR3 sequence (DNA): TGTGCCAGCAGCATAACGGCTGGGGGGAATGAGCAGTTCTTC. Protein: CASSITAGGNEQFF. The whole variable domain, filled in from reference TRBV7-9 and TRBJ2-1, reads DTGVSQNPRHKITKRGQNVTFRCDPISEHNRLYWYRQTLGQGPEFLTYFQNEAQLEKSRLLSDRFSAERPKGSFSTLEIQRTEQGDSAMYLCASSITAGGNEQFFGPGTRLTVL.

DNA for the CDR3: TGCAGCGTGCCCGGGACAGGGGAAAACTATGGCTACACCTTC. Translation: CSVPGTGENYGYTF. The genes are TRBV29-1 and TRBJ1-2, with 10 bases aligning to TRBD1. With 6 bases clipped from V and 2 bases from J, the junction kept 6 bases outside the gene matches. Germline-derived CDR1 and CDR2 are SQVTM and ANQGSEA. The CDR3 covers 14 residues.

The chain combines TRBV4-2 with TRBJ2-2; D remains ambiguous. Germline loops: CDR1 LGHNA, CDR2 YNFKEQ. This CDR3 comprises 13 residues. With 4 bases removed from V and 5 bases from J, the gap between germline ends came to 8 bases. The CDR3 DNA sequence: TGTGCCAGCAGCCCAACGGAGACCGGGGAGCTGTTTTTT. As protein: CASSPTETGELFF.

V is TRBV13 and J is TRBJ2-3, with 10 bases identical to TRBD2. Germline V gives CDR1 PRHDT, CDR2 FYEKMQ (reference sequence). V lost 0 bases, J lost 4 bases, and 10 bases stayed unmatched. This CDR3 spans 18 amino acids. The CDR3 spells CASSLGLAGVSRADTQYF. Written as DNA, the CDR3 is TGTGCCAGCAGCTTAGGCCTAGCGGGAGTAAGTCGGGCAGATACGCAGTATTTT.

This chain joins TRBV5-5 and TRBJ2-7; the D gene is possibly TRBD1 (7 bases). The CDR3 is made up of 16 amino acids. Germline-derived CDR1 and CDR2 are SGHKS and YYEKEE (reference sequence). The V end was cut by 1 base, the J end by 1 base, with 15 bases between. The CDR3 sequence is CASSLFPGDSSYEQYF. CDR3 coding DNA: TGTGCCAGCAGCTTGTTCCCGGGGGACAGTTCCTACGAGCAGTACTTC.